These 27 T cell receptor beta chains originate from one sample sequenced in a study of blood T cell repertoires in COVID-19. TCRdb's table, derived via immunoSEQ multiplex PCR, lists solely in-frame clones and lacks some. This table has 100,000 to 150,000 clones, around nine tenths appearing once. The sequencing sample was made of peripheral blood. Receptor source: a woman in her 70s with COVID-19, enrolled during active disease.

The chain joins TRBV6-5 to TRBJ1-1, with 10 positions matching TRBD1. The germline V gene encodes CDR1 MNHEY and CDR2 SVGAGI. The CDR3 has 13 residues. Trimming at V came to 6 bases and at J to 10 bases, leaving 8 bases not matched to a gene. In DNA form, the CDR3 reads TGTGCCAGCAGCCTTGAAGGGACAGGGGTAGCTTTCTTT. Translation gives CASSLEGTGVAFF.

The rearrangement joins TRBV7-9 to TRBJ2-7; perhaps TRBD1 as D (6 bases). Germline lookup yields CDR1 SEHNR and CDR2 FQNEAQ (reference sequence). The germline V and J ends were trimmed by 5 bases and 4 bases, with 18 bases remaining between them. CDR3 length: 15 residues. This chain's CDR3 is CASSEGTRAFYEQYF. The CDR3 coding sequence is TGTGCCAGCAGCGAAGGGACAAGGGCTTTTTACGAGCAGTACTTC.

CDR3 loop: CASSLDPGSSYNEQFF. CDR3 DNA sequence: TGTGCCAGCAGCTTAGATCCGGGGAGCTCCTACAATGAGCAGTTCTTC. The chain links TRBV7-7 to TRBJ2-1; D possibly corresponds to TRBD2 (5 bases). The germline V and J ends were trimmed by 1 base and 0 bases, with 10 bases remaining between them. Germline CDR1 is SSHAT and CDR2 is FNYEAQ (reference sequence). This CDR3 spans 16 amino acids. Full variable domain (outside the CDR3, taken from reference TRBV7-7 and TRBJ2-1): GAGVSQSPRYKVTKRGQDVTLRCDPISSHATLYWYQQALGQGPEFLTYFNYEAQPDKSGLPSDRFSAERPEGSISTLTIQRTEQRDSAMYRCASSLDPGSSYNEQFFGPGTRLTVL.

The chain has TRBV18 and TRBJ1-5; TRBD1 is a possible D gene (6 bases). CDR3 length equals 16 residues. Germline values: CDR1 KGHSH, CDR2 LQKENI. Trimming removed 1 base from V and 4 bases from J, with 14 bases in between. Here the CDR3 DNA reads TGTGCCAGCTCACCACGCCCTGGACAGTATAATCAGCCCCAGCATTTT. It yields the protein CASSPRPGQYNQPQHF. The entire variable domain, with the rest obtained from reference TRBV18 and TRBJ1-5, is as follows: NAGVMQNPRHLVRRRGQEARLRCSPMKGHSHVYWYRQLPEEGLKFMVYLQKENIIDESGMPKERFSAEFPKEGPSILRIQQVVRGDSAAYFCASSPRPGQYNQPQHFGDGTRLSIL.

This chain's CDR3 is CASRKTGAGTGELFF. CDR3 nucleotide sequence: TGTGCCAGCAGGAAGACAGGGGCTGGCACCGGGGAGCTGTTTTTT. V gene TRBV9 combines with J gene TRBJ2-2; 8 positions agree with TRBD1. CDR1 SGDLS and CDR2 YYNGEE come from the germline V gene. The CDR3 covers 15 residues. The V gene end was trimmed by 5 bases and the J gene end by 4 bases; junction bases not matched to a gene: 7.

Many counts were recorded for this clone. CDR3 bases: TGTGCCAGCAGCGAACTCCCAGGGGGCTCTGGAAACACCATATATTTT. As protein: CASSELPGGSGNTIYF. This chain links TRBV6-1 with TRBJ1-3; TRBD1 aligns across 7 bases. The CDR3 contains 16 residues. The germline CDR1 and CDR2 sequences are MNHNS and SASEGT. The V gene end was trimmed by 6 bases and the J gene end by 0 bases; junction bases not matched to a gene: 8.

The chain carries TRBV2 and TRBJ1-1, with D maybe TRBD1 (5 bases). Germline CDR1 and CDR2: SNHLY and FYNNEI. Between the trimmed V and J ends, which lost 8 bases and 4 bases, there was a span of 17 bases. The CDR3 extends over 14 amino acids. The CDR3 nucleotides read TGTGCCAGCTATTTAGGGGCGGGGGGCACTGAAGCTTTCTTT. This encodes CASYLGAGGTEAFF.

The chain uses TRBV24-1 and TRBJ2-5, with 15 bases that match TRBD2. The CDR3 covers 18 residues. CDR1 and CDR2 from the germline V gene are KGHDR and SFDVKD. Trimming cost V 2 bases and J 3 bases; bases outside gene matches: 6. The CDR3 DNA reads as TGTGCCACCAGTGATTCTTCGGGACTAGCGGGGGGTAAAGAGACCCAGTACTTC. Translation gives CATSDSSGLAGGKETQYF.

The V and J genes are TRBV5-1 and TRBJ2-1; perhaps TRBD2 as D (6 bases). The CDR3 covers 16 residues. CDR1 is SGHRS, CDR2 YFSETQ, per germline. Trimming removed 1 base at V and 4 bases at J, with 15 bases between. CDR3 residues: CASSLSWGSGYNEQFF. CDR3 bases: TGCGCCAGCAGCTTGTCTTGGGGCAGCGGGTACAATGAGCAGTTCTTC.

This chain uses TRBV7-3 with TRBJ2-3; tentative D call: TRBD2 (5 bases). There are 15 residues in the CDR3. Trimming left V 7 bases short and J 2 bases short, with 16 bases between. CDR1 is SGHTA, CDR2 FQGTGA, per germline. The CDR3 nucleotides are TGTGCCAGCAATGAGGGAGTGAGGCCCACAGATACGCAGTATTTT. The encoded protein is CASNEGVRPTDTQYF.

The genes are TRBV5-6 and TRBJ1-4; no firm D call. Germline CDR1 SGHDT, CDR2 YYEEEE. Trimming left V 0 bases short and J 0 bases short, with 9 bases between. This CDR3 contains 16 residues. The CDR3 coding sequence is TGTGCCAGCAGCTTGGAGCACCCTGCAACTAATGAAAAACTGTTTTTT. Translated, it gives CASSLEHPATNEKLFF. Full variable domain (remainder filled in from reference TRBV5-6 and TRBJ1-4): DAGVTQSPTHLIKTRGQQVTLRCSPKSGHDTVSWYQQALGQGPQFIFQYYEEEERQRGNFPDRFSGHQFPNYSSELNVNALLLGDSALYLCASSLEHPATNEKLFFGSGTQLSVL.

The chain carries TRBV2 and TRBJ1-6, with 11 bases fitting TRBD1. V lost 7 bases and J lost 0; bases outside the gene matches: 8. This CDR3 is 18 amino acids long. Germline CDR1 reads SNHLY; CDR2 reads FYNNEI. The CDR3 DNA reads as TGTGCCAGCACTAGGACAGGGGGCGGGGGCTCCTATAATTCACCCCTCCACTTT. This translates into CASTRTGGGGSYNSPLHF.

The chain recombines TRBV28 with TRBJ2-7, with D possibly matching TRBD1 (6 bases). CDR1 is MDHEN, CDR2 SYDVKM, per germline. The CDR3 is made up of 13 amino acids. Trimming pared 2 bases from V and 3 bases from J, leaving 8 bases between. CDR3 in DNA: TGTGCCAGCAGTTTAGGACAGCTCTACGAGCAGTACTTC. Protein sequence: CASSLGQLYEQYF.

The chain couples TRBV4-1 to TRBJ2-1, with TRBD1 identical over 9 bases. Germline loops: CDR1 MGHRA, CDR2 YSYEKL. V dropped 4 bases and J dropped 4; count of bases not matched to a gene: 8. The CDR3 has 16 amino acids. In DNA, the CDR3 is TGCGCCAGCAGCCCCTCTGGGACAGGGTCTTACAATGAGCAGTTCTTC. It codes for CASSPSGTGSYNEQFF.

V gene TRBV3-1 (or the pseudogene TRBV3-2) combines with J gene TRBJ1-1; D remains ambiguous. Trimming pared 4 bases from V and 0 bases from J, leaving 6 bases between. The V gene's germline CDR1 is LGHDT and CDR2 YNNKEL (reference sequence). The CDR3 length is 13 residues. The CDR3 DNA reads TGTGCCAGCAGCCTTAACATGAACACTGAAGCTTTCTTT. This sequence encodes CASSLNMNTEAFF.

V is TRBV7-9 and J is TRBJ2-2; TRBD2 aligns across 8 bases. This CDR3 comprises 15 residues. From germline, CDR1 is SEHNR and CDR2 FQNEAQ (reference sequence). V lost 5 bases, J lost 4 bases, and 6 bases stayed unmatched. CDR3 bases: TGTGCCAGCAGCCCCCCCGGGGGGGGCACCGGGGAGCTGTTTTTT. This encodes CASSPPGGGTGELFF.

This rearrangement joins TRBV5-5 to TRBJ2-5, with D possibly matching TRBD1 (6 bases). CDR1 is SGHKS and CDR2 is YYEKEE in the germline V gene (reference sequence). V shed 0 bases and J shed 0 bases, with 12 bases lying between them. The length of the CDR3 is 16 residues. DNA of the CDR3: TGTGCCAGCAGCTTGGGGACAGACTTGTACCAAGAGACCCAGTACTTC. Translated: CASSLGTDLYQETQYF.

The rearrangement joins TRBV5-5 to TRBJ1-5; 8 bases are a match to TRBD1. Trimming at V came to 4 bases and at J to 4 bases, leaving 7 bases not matched to a gene. The germline V gene has CDR1 SGHKS and CDR2 YYEKEE (reference sequence). The CDR3 loop spans 15 amino acids. The CDR3 loop reads CASSPTGTGNQPQHF. CDR3 sequence (DNA): TGTGCCAGCAGCCCAACCGGGACAGGAAATCAGCCCCAGCATTTT.

V gene TRBV5-4 combines with J gene TRBJ1-1; tentative D call: TRBD1 (6 bases). Trimming took off 5 bases at V and 2 bases at J, with 22 bases between the two ends. The CDR3 is 17 residues long. Germline V gives CDR1 SGHNT, CDR2 YYREEE (reference sequence). The DNA for the CDR3 is TGTGCCAGCAGTCATTGGTTAGCAGGGGATATTAACACTGAAGCTTTCTTT. This codes for CASSHWLAGDINTEAFF.

The chain links TRBV5-1 to TRBJ1-1; D is perhaps TRBD1 (6 bases). Trimming removed 3 bases at V and 1 base at J, with 10 bases between. The germline V gene encodes CDR1 SGHRS and CDR2 YFSETQ. This CDR3 is 14 amino acids long. The CDR3 DNA sequence: TGCGCCAGCAGCTCCCGGACAGCGAACACTGAAGCTTTCTTT. Residues: CASSSRTANTEAFF.

The chain has TRBV3-1 (or the pseudogene TRBV3-2) and TRBJ2-2, with D hard to call. V was shortened by 4 bases and J by 1 base, with 10 bases between the two germline ends. CDR3 length: 15 residues. The V gene's germline CDR1 is LGHDT and CDR2 YNNKEL (reference sequence). The CDR3 sequence: CASSPVLRNTGELFF. The CDR3 DNA sequence: TGTGCCAGCAGCCCCGTCCTCAGGAACACCGGGGAGCTGTTTTTT.

V and J are TRBV6-5 and TRBJ1-2; 8 nucleotides match TRBD1. Germline loops: CDR1 MNHEY, CDR2 SVGAGI. The V and J ends lost 6 bases and 10 bases, in that order; junction bases with no gene match: 7. The CDR3 covers 12 residues. The CDR3 loop is CASRAGQGIYTF. CDR3 DNA sequence: TGTGCCAGCAGAGCCGGACAGGGAATCTACACCTTC.

The rearrangement joins TRBV19 to TRBJ1-5, with TRBD1 identical over 8 bases. The CDR3 runs 16 residues. In germline, CDR1 is LNHDA, CDR2 SQIVND (reference sequence). Trimming cost V 9 bases and J 6 bases; bases outside gene matches: 16. The chain's CDR3 is CASKSWEQGVRQPQHF. In nucleotides, the CDR3 is TGTGCCAGCAAATCTTGGGAACAGGGGGTCCGTCAGCCCCAGCATTTT.

V and J are TRBV28 and TRBJ1-1, with D perhaps TRBD1 (6 bases). Trimming stripped 6 bases from V and 4 bases from J, with 12 bases between. This CDR3 has 13 amino acids. Germline lookup yields CDR1 MDHEN and CDR2 SYDVKM. CDR3 in amino acids: CASRLRGITEAFF. The CDR3 DNA follows: TGTGCCAGCAGGCTCAGGGGAATCACTGAAGCTTTCTTT.

The CDR3, as DNA: TGCGCCAGCAGCTTTCTTCCGGGACAGGGGTGGGATGCCAACGAGCAGTACTTC. This encodes CASSFLPGQGWDANEQYF. The chain recombines TRBV5-1 with TRBJ2-7; 10 bases agree with TRBD1. This CDR3 region has 18 residues. Germline-derived CDR1 and CDR2 are SGHRS and YFSETQ. With V trimmed by 2 bases and J by 5 bases, 16 bases remained unmatched.

The chain carries TRBV12-2 and TRBJ2-7; the DNA was not used to check the table's D call, TRBD2. TRBV12-2 is marked as a pseudogene. The CDR3 has 17 residues. CDR3 sequence (DNA): TGTGCAAGTCGCTTAGAAACCCCCATGAGTTCTGCCTACGAGCAGTACTTC. Translated, it gives CASRLETPMSSAYEQYF.

The chain joins TRBV2 to TRBJ1-2; TRBD1 agrees at 7 bases. The germline gives CDR1 SNHLY, CDR2 FYNNEI. V was pared by 6 bases and J by 5 bases, with 3 bases of the junction left unmatched. This CDR3 region has 12 residues. CDR3 nucleotides: TGTGCCAGCAGGGGGGACAGATATGGCTACACCTTC. It is translated as CASRGDRYGYTF.